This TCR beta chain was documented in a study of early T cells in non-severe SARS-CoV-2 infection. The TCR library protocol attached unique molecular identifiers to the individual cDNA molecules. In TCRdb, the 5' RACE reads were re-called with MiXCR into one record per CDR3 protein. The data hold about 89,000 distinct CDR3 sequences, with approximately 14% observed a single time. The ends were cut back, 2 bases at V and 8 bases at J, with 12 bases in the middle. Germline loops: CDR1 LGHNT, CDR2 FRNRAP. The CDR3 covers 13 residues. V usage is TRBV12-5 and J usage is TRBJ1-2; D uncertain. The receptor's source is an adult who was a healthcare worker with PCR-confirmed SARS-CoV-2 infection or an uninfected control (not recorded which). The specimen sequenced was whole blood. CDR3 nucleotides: TGTGCTAGTGGTTTGTCGAAGGACGGAGGCTACACCTTC. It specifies CASGLSKDGGYTF.